This note documents a single T cell receptor beta chain sequence. Antigen: not known. A single record per CDR3 protein comes from TCRdb applying MiXCR to the reads. This sample carries some 800,000 distinct CDR3 sequences, almost 30% of them seen once, and the ten largest clones take roughly 13%. This CDR3 contains 14 residues. Germline assignment: CDR1 MGHDK and CDR2 SYGVNS. Between the trimmed V and J ends, which lost 0 bases and 5 bases, there was a span of 10 bases. This entry comes from a study of T cell repertoires in cytomegalovirus infection. On the study more broadly: Based on public TCR beta signatures, there were indications of CMV infection and of a matching HLA type.

Study outcomes and limitations: Dominating the ex vivo response were HLA-C-restricted CMV-specific TCR beta clonotypes.

The clonotype was recovered from a human donor in good health (CMV status not recorded). Some clones in this sample may be carry-over from other donors' samples. The gene calls are TRBV25-1 and TRBJ2-5; D possibly corresponds to TRBD1 (6 bases). The sample consisted of cultured CD8+ T cells from PBMCs, taken from culture after CMV antigen stimulation. CDR3 in amino acids: CASSEYRGTETQYF. The CDR3 region has the DNA TGTGCCAGCAGTGAATACAGGGGAACGGAGACCCAGTACTTC.